Listed below are T cell receptor beta chains from one sample, sequenced in a study of T cell changes during pregnancy in multiple sclerosis. This table comes from immunoSEQ multiplex PCR, and its TCRdb copy is limited to in-frame clones, with some not included. Among more than 90,000 clones, more than 90% were seen once, and the ten largest hold over 3%. The specimen comprised peripheral blood, sampled in the second trimester of pregnancy. The receptors were sampled from a female donor with multiple sclerosis, enrolled in a pregnancy study. Both conserved end residues are part of each CDR3. The D gene is left open where the match is weak. The size field is filled for only some rows; it gives once, few, many or a size class.

d_gene: TRBD1; v_gene: TRBV18; abundance: .; j_gene: TRBJ2-5; CDR3nt: TGTGCCAGCTCACCGTTAGGACAGGAAGAGACCCAGTACTTC; CDR3aa: CASSPLGQEETQYF
d_gene: TRBD1; v_gene: TRBV19; abundance: .; j_gene: TRBJ2-7; CDR3nt: TGTGCCAGTAGTGGGACAGTCTCCTACGAGCAGTACTTC; CDR3aa: CASSGTVSYEQYF
d_gene: .; v_gene: TRBV27; abundance: .; j_gene: TRBJ2-7; CDR3nt: TGTGCCAGCAGTTTATTGGGGGGGGCTGAGACCTACGAGCAGTACTTC; CDR3aa: CASSLLGGAETYEQYF
d_gene: .; v_gene: TRBV28; abundance: .; j_gene: TRBJ1-2; CDR3nt: TGTGCCAGCAGACGCAACAGGGCGGGTGGCTACACCTTC; CDR3aa: CASRRNRAGGYTF
d_gene: TRBD2; v_gene: TRBV18; abundance: .; j_gene: TRBJ2-5; CDR3nt: TGTGCCAGCTCACCAAAACCCTTCGGGGGGGGACAAGAGACCCAGTACTTC; CDR3aa: CASSPKPFGGGQETQYF
d_gene: .; v_gene: TRBV25-1; abundance: .; j_gene: TRBJ2-1; CDR3nt: TGTGCCAGCAGTGAATTAAAAGCGGCCAGTAGGAATGAGCAGTTCTTC; CDR3aa: CASSELKAASRNEQFF
d_gene: .; v_gene: TRBV19; abundance: .; j_gene: TRBJ2-7; CDR3nt: TGTGCCAGTGCGGGCAGTCCCTACGAGCAGTACTTC; CDR3aa: CASAGSPYEQYF
d_gene: .; v_gene: TRBV28; abundance: .; j_gene: TRBJ2-5; CDR3nt: TGTGCCAGCAGTTTATCCCTGACAGTTCAAGAGACCCAGTACTTC; CDR3aa: CASSLSLTVQETQYF
d_gene: TRBD2; v_gene: TRBV2; abundance: .; j_gene: TRBJ2-1; CDR3nt: TGTGCCAGCAGTAAACCCGCCGGGACTACCTCCTACAATGAGCAGTTCTTC; CDR3aa: CASSKPAGTTSYNEQFF
d_gene: .; v_gene: TRBV5-1; abundance: .; j_gene: TRBJ1-2; CDR3nt: TGCGCCAGCAGCTTGAGCCCAGGGCGCTATGGCTACACCTTC; CDR3aa: CASSLSPGRYGYTF
d_gene: TRBD1; v_gene: TRBV7-2; abundance: .; j_gene: TRBJ2-5; CDR3nt: TGTGCCAGCAGCTTATTCAGGGGGGAGACCCAGTACTTC; CDR3aa: CASSLFRGETQYF
d_gene: TRBD2; v_gene: TRBV25-1; abundance: .; j_gene: TRBJ2-6; CDR3nt: TGTGCCAGCAGTTCCACTAGCGGGAGGGCCGTTGGGGCCAACGTCCTGACTTTC; CDR3aa: CASSSTSGRAVGANVLTF
d_gene: TRBD1; v_gene: TRBV29-1; abundance: .; j_gene: TRBJ1-2; CDR3nt: TGCAGCGTGGCAGGGGGAGTCGATGGCTACACCTTC; CDR3aa: CSVAGGVDGYTF
d_gene: .; v_gene: TRBV7-2; abundance: .; j_gene: TRBJ1-5; CDR3nt: TGTGCCAGCAGCTTAAGGAATGCAGGTGATCAGCCCCAGCATTTT; CDR3aa: CASSLRNAGDQPQHF
d_gene: TRBD1; v_gene: TRBV9; abundance: .; j_gene: TRBJ2-3; CDR3nt: TGTGCCAGCAGCGGCATTCGGGGGAGGACAGGGAAGAAAGATACGCAGTATTTT; CDR3aa: CASSGIRGRTGKKDTQYF
d_gene: .; v_gene: TRBV7-9; abundance: .; j_gene: TRBJ1-2; CDR3nt: TGTGCCAGCAGCCCATACTATGGCTACACCTTC; CDR3aa: CASSPYYGYTF
d_gene: TRBD1; v_gene: TRBV5-6; abundance: .; j_gene: TRBJ2-5; CDR3nt: TGTGCCAGCAGCTGGGCGGGACAGGGGGAAGAGACCCAGTACTTC; CDR3aa: CASSWAGQGEETQYF
d_gene: TRBD1; v_gene: TRBV7-2; abundance: .; j_gene: TRBJ1-1; CDR3nt: TGTGCCAGCAGCTACGACCGGGGACAGGCCAAAGCTTTCTTT; CDR3aa: CASSYDRGQAKAFF
d_gene: .; v_gene: TRBV29-1; abundance: .; j_gene: TRBJ2-5; CDR3nt: TGCAGCTTCCGGGGGTACCAAGAGACCCAGTACTTC; CDR3aa: CSFRGYQETQYF
d_gene: TRBD1; v_gene: TRBV28; abundance: once; j_gene: TRBJ1-5; CDR3nt: TGTGCCAGCAGTCGACAGGGGGTGAGCAATCAGCCCCAGCATTTT; CDR3aa: CASSRQGVSNQPQHF
d_gene: TRBD1; v_gene: TRBV4-2; abundance: .; j_gene: TRBJ2-7; CDR3nt: TGTGCCAGCAGCCAAGGCAGGGGGTCCTACGAGCAGTACTTC; CDR3aa: CASSQGRGSYEQYF
d_gene: .; v_gene: TRBV7-6; abundance: .; j_gene: TRBJ2-1; CDR3nt: TGTGCCAGCAGCCAAGGGGGTCTAGGCTCCTACAATGAGCAGTTCTTC; CDR3aa: CASSQGGLGSYNEQFF
d_gene: TRBD1; v_gene: TRBV19; abundance: .; j_gene: TRBJ2-1; CDR3nt: TGTGCCAGTAGTATAGGCCTCGGACAGGCGTCGCATGAGCAGTTCTTC; CDR3aa: CASSIGLGQASHEQFF
d_gene: .; v_gene: TRBV7-2; abundance: .; j_gene: TRBJ2-7; CDR3nt: TGTGCCAGCAGCTTAGTAGCTGGGTTATCGTACGAGCAGTACTTC; CDR3aa: CASSLVAGLSYEQYF
d_gene: TRBD2; v_gene: TRBV2; abundance: .; j_gene: TRBJ2-5; CDR3nt: TGTGCCAGCAGTGAAGGGTCTAGCGGGAGGGAGACCCAGTACTTC; CDR3aa: CASSEGSSGRETQYF
d_gene: .; v_gene: TRBV5-1; abundance: .; j_gene: TRBJ2-1; CDR3nt: TGCGCCAGCAGCTTCAAAGAGACATGGTTCTTC; CDR3aa: CASSFKETWFF
d_gene: .; v_gene: TRBV14; abundance: .; j_gene: TRBJ2-2; CDR3nt: TGTGCCAGCAACGCGGTGGCTAGCCCTACCGGGGAGCTGTTTTTT; CDR3aa: CASNAVASPTGELFF
d_gene: TRBD1; v_gene: TRBV7-6; abundance: .; j_gene: TRBJ2-7; CDR3nt: TGTGCCAGCAGCAGACAGGGGGACGGAGAGCAGTACTTC; CDR3aa: CASSRQGDGEQYF
d_gene: .; v_gene: TRBV5-5; abundance: .; j_gene: TRBJ2-6; CDR3nt: TGTGCCAGCAGCTCTCCCCGGGGTTACGCTGGGGCCAACGTCCTGACTTTC; CDR3aa: CASSSPRGYAGANVLTF
d_gene: TRBD1; v_gene: TRBV2; abundance: .; j_gene: TRBJ1-2; CDR3nt: TGTGCCAGTGACAGGGGACAAGCTAACTATGGCTACACCTTC; CDR3aa: CASDRGQANYGYTF
d_gene: TRBD1; v_gene: TRBV28; abundance: .; j_gene: TRBJ2-1; CDR3nt: TGTGCCAGCAGTTTGGGGACAGGGGGCGTCGGTGAGCAGTTCTTC; CDR3aa: CASSLGTGGVGEQFF
d_gene: .; v_gene: TRBV27; abundance: once; j_gene: TRBJ2-6; CDR3nt: TGTGCCAGCAGTCCCGAGGGGGTAGTACAGATAAGCTCTGGGGCCAACGTCCTGACTTTC; CDR3aa: CASSPEGVVQISSGANVLTF
d_gene: TRBD1; v_gene: TRBV10-2; abundance: .; j_gene: TRBJ2-2; CDR3nt: TGCGCCAGCAGTGAGAGGCAGGGGGACACCGGGGAGCTGTTTTTT; CDR3aa: CASSERQGDTGELFF
d_gene: .; v_gene: TRBV29-1; abundance: .; j_gene: TRBJ2-7; CDR3nt: TGCAGCGTTGATGGAGGGCGCCGCTACGAGCAGTACTTC; CDR3aa: CSVDGGRRYEQYF
d_gene: TRBD2; v_gene: TRBV5-1; abundance: .; j_gene: TRBJ2-5; CDR3nt: TGCGCCAGCAACCTAGCGGGAGGGGAAGAGACCCAGTACTTC; CDR3aa: CASNLAGGEETQYF
d_gene: .; v_gene: TRBV6-4; abundance: .; j_gene: TRBJ2-3; CDR3nt: TGTGCCAGCAGTGACTCCGGCGGGGTGGGAGATACGCAGTATTTT; CDR3aa: CASSDSGGVGDTQYF
d_gene: TRBD1; v_gene: TRBV9; abundance: .; j_gene: TRBJ1-1; CDR3nt: TGTGCCAGCAGCCCCAGTCCCGGGACAGGGATTGAAGCTTTCTTT; CDR3aa: CASSPSPGTGIEAFF
d_gene: .; v_gene: TRBV14; abundance: .; j_gene: TRBJ2-3; CDR3nt: TGTGCCAGCAGCCACCGGGACTTAGATACGCAGTATTTT; CDR3aa: CASSHRDLDTQYF
d_gene: TRBD2; v_gene: TRBV5-1; abundance: .; j_gene: TRBJ2-1; CDR3nt: TGCGCCAGCAGCTCGGGACTAGCGGGAAGCTACAATGAGCAGTTCTTC; CDR3aa: CASSSGLAGSYNEQFF
d_gene: .; v_gene: TRBV7-8; abundance: .; j_gene: TRBJ2-3; CDR3nt: TGTGCCAGCAGCCCGACTGGGGGGAGCACAGATACGCAGTATTTT; CDR3aa: CASSPTGGSTDTQYF
d_gene: TRBD1; v_gene: TRBV9; abundance: few; j_gene: TRBJ1-1; CDR3nt: TGTGCCAGCAGCCCCGGGACAGGGGAGACTGAAGCTTTCTTT; CDR3aa: CASSPGTGETEAFF
d_gene: .; v_gene: TRBV7-9; abundance: once; j_gene: TRBJ2-1; CDR3nt: TGTGCCAGCAGCTTCGCTGGAGGGGATGAGCAGTTCTTC; CDR3aa: CASSFAGGDEQFF
d_gene: .; v_gene: TRBV18; abundance: .; j_gene: TRBJ1-2; CDR3nt: TGTGCCAGCTCACCACCTTATCGGTCGCCTAACTATGGCTACACCTTC; CDR3aa: CASSPPYRSPNYGYTF
d_gene: TRBD2; v_gene: TRBV5-4; abundance: .; j_gene: TRBJ2-1; CDR3nt: TGTGCCAGCAGCTTGGCTAGGACTAGCGGGAGCGGGGATGAGCAGTTCTTC; CDR3aa: CASSLARTSGSGDEQFF
d_gene: .; v_gene: TRBV15; abundance: .; j_gene: TRBJ2-7; CDR3nt: TGTGCCACCAGCAGAGGTCGGCTGACTTCCTACGAGCAGTACTTC; CDR3aa: CATSRGRLTSYEQYF
d_gene: TRBD2; v_gene: TRBV5-1; abundance: .; j_gene: TRBJ2-1; CDR3nt: TGCGCCAGCAGCTTGGAAAGGACTAGGGCTGAGCAGTTCTTC; CDR3aa: CASSLERTRAEQFF
d_gene: .; v_gene: TRBV5-3; abundance: .; j_gene: TRBJ2-2; CDR3nt: TGTGCCAGAAGCTTGTTCAAGAACACCGGGGAGCTGTTTTTT; CDR3aa: CARSLFKNTGELFF
d_gene: .; v_gene: TRBV7-2; abundance: .; j_gene: TRBJ1-1; CDR3nt: TGTGCCAGCAGCTTAATCAGGGGCGTAGCTTTCTTT; CDR3aa: CASSLIRGVAFF
d_gene: TRBD2; v_gene: TRBV18; abundance: .; j_gene: TRBJ2-1; CDR3nt: TGTGCCAGCTCAACCGGACTAGCGGGAGGGAATGAGCAGTTCTTC; CDR3aa: CASSTGLAGGNEQFF
d_gene: TRBD1; v_gene: TRBV28; abundance: .; j_gene: TRBJ2-3; CDR3nt: TGTGCCAGCAGTCGCCGGGACAGACGCACAGATACGCAGTATTTT; CDR3aa: CASSRRDRRTDTQYF
d_gene: TRBD2; v_gene: TRBV7-3; abundance: .; j_gene: TRBJ2-4; CDR3nt: TGTGCCAGCAGCCCCGGACTAGCGGGAGGGCCATCGGACATTCAGTACTTC; CDR3aa: CASSPGLAGGPSDIQYF
d_gene: .; v_gene: TRBV6-1; abundance: .; j_gene: TRBJ2-7; CDR3nt: TGTGCCAGCAGAACAGAGACCTACGAGCAGTACTTC; CDR3aa: CASRTETYEQYF